The 24 T cell receptor beta chains in this list originate from one sample, sequenced in a study of blood T cell repertoires in COVID-19. TCRdb's copy holds only in-frame clones and misses some; the assay was immunoSEQ multiplex PCR. Among roughly 150,000 clones listed, approximately 91% were seen once. Sequencing used peripheral blood. The source of these receptors is a man between 18 and 35 years old with acute or convalescent COVID-19.

This clone was counted a single time. The V and J genes are TRBV3-1 (or the pseudogene TRBV3-2) and TRBJ1-6; the match to TRBD1 covers 8 bases. There are 14 residues in the CDR3. J lost 10 bases, V lost 3 bases, and 5 bases had no gene match. From germline, CDR1 is LGHDT and CDR2 YNNKEL (reference sequence). CDR3 protein: CASSQDRVESPLHF. The DNA for the CDR3 is TGTGCCAGCAGCCAGGACAGGGTTGAGTCACCCCTCCACTTT.

V and J are TRBV6-5 and TRBJ1-5, with TRBD1 matching 8 bases. Per germline, CDR1 MNHEY and CDR2 SVGAGI. J lost 0 bases, V lost 6 bases, and 4 bases had no gene match. This CDR3 is 15 amino acids long. CDR3 bases: TGTGCCAGCAGGGCAGGGGGCTTTAGCAATCAGCCCCAGCATTTT. It yields the protein CASRAGGFSNQPQHF.

V and J are TRBV14 and TRBJ2-1, with 13 bases identical to TRBD2. This CDR3 spans 19 amino acids. Germline V CDR1 and CDR2: SGHDN, FVKESK. V was pared by 1 base and J by 2 bases, with 8 bases of the junction left unmatched. The CDR3: CASSQGLAGGSFAYNEQFF. CDR3 nucleotide sequence: TGTGCCAGCAGCCAAGGACTAGCGGGGGGTTCCTTCGCCTACAATGAGCAGTTCTTC.

This sequence joins TRBV7-9 and TRBJ1-1, with D hard to call. Germline V gene lookup returns CDR1 SEHNR and CDR2 FQNEAQ (reference sequence). The CDR3 is 13 residues long. This chain's CDR3 is CAGGPPMDTEAFF. The CDR3 DNA sequence: TGTGCAGGAGGACCCCCAATGGACACTGAAGCTTTCTTT.

The chain recombines TRBV15 with TRBJ2-1; 9 positions agree with TRBD1. Germline lookup yields CDR1 LNHNV and CDR2 YYDKDF (reference sequence). The J segment lost 4 bases and the V segment lost 3 bases, leaving 4 bases of the junction unmatched. The CDR3 totals 15 residues. The CDR3, as DNA: TGTGCCACCAGCAGGACCGGGACAGGGTACAATGAGCAGTTCTTC. It is translated as CATSRTGTGYNEQFF.

The chain couples TRBV12-3 or TRBV12-4 to TRBJ2-3; no firm D call. This CDR3 has 13 residues. V was pared by 5 bases and J by 5 bases, with 11 bases between. In DNA, the CDR3 is TGTGCCAGCAGTCCCGGAGCAGAAGATACGCAGTATTTT. This encodes CASSPGAEDTQYF.

This clone has only one observation. The V call is TRBV27, the J call TRBJ1-1; D call uncertain. Trimming removed 0 bases at V and 3 bases at J, with 14 bases between. This CDR3 spans 16 amino acids. The germline V gene has CDR1 MNHEY and CDR2 SMNVEV (reference sequence). CDR3 bases: TGTGCCAGCAGTTTATCCCCCGGTCGGTCGGACACTGAAGCTTTCTTT. Amino acids: CASSLSPGRSDTEAFF.

The rearrangement links TRBV6-1 to TRBJ1-2, with a tentative D call TRBD1 (5 bases). The germline V gene has CDR1 MNHNS and CDR2 SASEGT. V gave up 2 bases and J gave up 6 bases, with 10 bases separating them. CDR3 size: 13 residues. CDR3 sequence (DNA): TGTGCCAGCAGTGAATCCCGGGGGAATGGCTACACCTTC. This encodes CASSESRGNGYTF.

J is TRBJ1-6 and V is TRBV10-1; 7 bases agree with TRBD1. In germline, CDR1 is WNHNN, CDR2 SYGVQD (reference sequence). V shed 6 bases, J shed 7 bases, and the junction held 3 bases outside the gene matches. The CDR3 is 13 residues long. This CDR3 reads CASSRDSNSPLHF. Written as DNA, the CDR3 is TGCGCCAGCAGCAGGGACAGCAATTCACCCCTCCACTTT.

This sequence joins TRBV6-5 and TRBJ1-5, with TRBD1 identical over 7 bases. The germline V gene has CDR1 MNHEY and CDR2 SVGAGI. The CDR3 runs 14 residues. J gave up 0 bases and V 8 bases, and 4 bases lay outside the gene matches. Here the CDR3 DNA reads TGTGCCAGCGGGGGACAGTATAGCAATCAGCCCCAGCATTTT. Its protein is CASGGQYSNQPQHF.

CDR3 loop: CASSPGAFSGNTIYF. CDR3 nucleotides: TGCGCCAGCAGCCCTGGGGCGTTTTCTGGAAACACCATATATTTT. The chain combines TRBV5-1 with TRBJ1-3, with D maybe TRBD1 (5 bases). The CDR3 runs to 15 residues. With 4 bases removed from V and 1 base from J, the gap between germline ends came to 12 bases. Germline V CDR1 and CDR2: SGHRS, YFSETQ.

The count of this clone is one. The chain links TRBV11-2 to TRBJ1-5, with 7 bases aligning to TRBD1. Trimming cost V 2 bases and J 5 bases; bases outside gene matches: 9. From germline, CDR1 is SGHAT and CDR2 FQNNGV. This CDR3 is built from 16 residues. CDR3 sequence (DNA): TGTGCCAGCAGCTTATCATCCAGGGGGTTTGATCAGCCCCAGCATTTT. It codes for CASSLSSRGFDQPQHF.

This clone was observed a single time. V and J are TRBV28 and TRBJ1-2, with TRBD1 matching 9 bases. Germline-derived CDR1 and CDR2 are MDHEN and SYDVKM. With V trimmed by 2 bases and J by 4 bases, 5 bases remained unmatched. The CDR3 covers 15 residues. In nucleotides, the CDR3 is TGTGCCAGCAGTTTAGGAGGGACAGGGACCTATGGCTACACCTTC. It yields the protein CASSLGGTGTYGYTF.

The chain uses TRBV12-5 and TRBJ2-7; the D gene is possibly TRBD1 (5 bases). CDR3 length: 16 residues. Trimming cost V 3 bases and J 5 bases, with 20 bases left between them. Per the germline V gene, CDR1 is LGHNT and CDR2 is FRNRAP. The CDR3 reads CASGFPPATEIHEQYF. For the CDR3, the DNA is TGTGCTAGTGGTTTCCCCCCGGCGACAGAGATCCACGAGCAGTACTTC.

The V and J genes are TRBV7-6 and TRBJ1-4, with 7 bases aligning to TRBD1. The V gene's germline CDR1 is SGHVS and CDR2 FNYEAQ. The CDR3 spans 18 residues. Losses at the gene ends were 1 base for V and 2 bases for J; bases not matched to a gene: 10. This CDR3 reads CASSLGPPTGFTNEKLFF. The CDR3 region has the DNA TGTGCCAGCAGCTTAGGCCCCCCGACAGGGTTCACTAATGAAAAACTGTTTTTT.

The chain links TRBV27 to TRBJ2-7; D call uncertain. The CDR3 totals 14 residues. Germline CDR1 MNHEY, CDR2 SMNVEV (reference sequence). Trimming took 6 bases from V and 0 from J, leaving 12 bases between them. The CDR3 loop reads CASRITGSSYEQYF. Here the CDR3 DNA reads TGTGCCAGCAGGATTACCGGGTCCTCCTACGAGCAGTACTTC.

This chain links TRBV3-1 (or the pseudogene TRBV3-2) with TRBJ2-7, with D unclear. The CDR3 has 14 amino acids. The ends were cut back, 2 bases at V and 0 bases at J, with 8 bases in the middle. Looked up from germline, CDR1 is LGHDT and CDR2 is YNNKEL (reference sequence). As DNA, the CDR3 is TGTGCCAGCAGCCAAAGCTTCGTCTCCTACGAGCAGTACTTC. Amino acid sequence: CASSQSFVSYEQYF.

Written as DNA, the CDR3 is TGTGCCAGTAGTATATGGGAAGGGCAGGGAAATGGCTACACCTTC. Translating gives CASSIWEGQGNGYTF. V is TRBV19 and J is TRBJ1-2; a weak D match, TRBD1 (5 bases). The CDR3 length is 15 residues. Trimming stripped 2 bases from V and 6 bases from J, with 16 bases between. Germline V gene sequence: CDR1 LNHDA, CDR2 SQIVND (reference sequence).

The chain combines TRBV6-6 with TRBJ2-7, with 12 bases identical to TRBD1. Per the germline V gene, CDR1 is MNHNY and CDR2 is SVGAGI (reference sequence). V shed 6 bases and J 3 bases; nucleotides not matched to a gene: 9. This CDR3 comprises 16 residues. Here the CDR3 reads CASRTGGTGGVYEQYF. The CDR3 region has the DNA TGTGCCAGCAGGACCGGAGGGACAGGGGGCGTCTACGAGCAGTACTTC.

This rearrangement joins TRBV5-1 to TRBJ2-7; 8 nucleotides match TRBD1. The germline V gene encodes CDR1 SGHRS and CDR2 YFSETQ. The CDR3 is 17 amino acids. Trimming removed 2 bases from V and 6 bases from J; junction bases left unmatched: 16. The DNA of the CDR3 is TGCGCCAGCAGCTTTCAACCCATTTACGGACAGGGCGGCGAGCAGTACTTC. Translated: CASSFQPIYGQGGEQYF. The full variable domain, completed using reference TRBV5-1 and TRBJ2-7, is KAGVTQTPRYLIKTRGQQVTLSCSPISGHRSVSWYQQTPGQGLQFLFEYFSETQRNKGNFPGRFSGRQFSNSRSEMNVSTLELGDSALYLCASSFQPIYGQGGEQYFGPGTRLTVT.

This rearrangement joins TRBV3-1 (or the pseudogene TRBV3-2) to TRBJ2-7; 8 bases map to TRBD2. V lost 4 bases, J lost 2 bases, and 10 bases stayed unmatched. This CDR3 is 16 amino acids long. CDR1 and CDR2 (germline): LGHDT, YNNKEL (reference sequence). In nucleotides, the CDR3 is TGTGCCAGCAGCCTACGGACTAGCCTTCGGACCTACGAGCAGTACTTC. Its translation: CASSLRTSLRTYEQYF.

This clone was counted once. This chain connects TRBV9 to TRBJ2-1; 8 bases fit TRBD1. V lost 0 bases and J lost 6; bases outside the gene matches: 2. Per germline, CDR1 SGDLS and CDR2 YYNGEE. The CDR3 spans 14 residues. CDR3: CASSVEDRVNEQFF. CDR3 bases: TGTGCCAGCAGCGTAGAGGACAGGGTCAATGAGCAGTTCTTC.

This clone appeared once. The rearrangement uses TRBV5-4 and TRBJ2-3; TRBD2 matches at 7 bases. This CDR3 region has 15 residues. The V and J ends lost 1 base and 0 bases, in that order; junction bases with no gene match: 2. Germline values: CDR1 SGHNT, CDR2 YYREEE (reference sequence). The CDR3 loop is CASSLTGGSTDTQYF. In nucleotides, the CDR3 is TGTGCCAGCAGCTTGACGGGGGGAAGCACAGATACGCAGTATTTT.

The chain employs TRBV21-1 and TRBJ1-6; the table's D gene call, TRBD1, was not cross checked with the DNA. TRBV21-1 is a documented pseudogene. The CDR3 runs 17 residues. CDR3 sequence (DNA): TGTGCCAGCAGCAAATGGGCGTCAAGGCCCTATAATTCACCCCTCCACTTT. Its translation: CASSKWASRPYNSPLHF.